This T cell receptor beta chain is from a study of molecular identifiers for immune sequencing clone quantification. Study-wide context: RNA, taken in replicates from 20,000 or 100,000 naive CD8 cells, was split five ways, with four sequenced. General observations from the study: Over 97% of CMV-specific effector molecules, but under 1% of naive ones, were in clones above 20 copies. Underestimated sizes of highly expanded clones could result from identical TCR molecules that share a barcode.

Germline V CDR1 and CDR2: MNHEY, SMNVEV (reference sequence). Trimming took 2 bases from V and 4 from J; bases not matched to a gene: 16. CDR3 length: 18 amino acids. Bulk TCR libraries used previously described methods and listed TCR primers. From the PCR reads, TCRdb called clonotypes with MiXCR, one entry per CDR3 protein. The table records about 320,000 distinct CDR3 sequences, roughly a quarter of them present only once. As for this clonotype: Its antigen is unidentified.

This sequence originates from a human donor in good health. Some libraries in this study had Jurkat cell RNA spiked in. The chain links TRBV27 to TRBJ2-5; the match to TRBD2 covers 7 bases. Sample: naive CD8+ T cells from blood, with Jurkat cell RNA spiked in. Subset specified: FACS-sorted CD8+CD4-CCR7+CD45RA+ naive T cells. Here the CDR3 DNA reads TGTGCCAGCAGTTTAGGCCCGGTCCGTTACGCGGGAGTAGAGACCCAGTACTTC. Translating gives CASSLGPVRYAGVETQYF.